This TCR beta chain was sequenced during a study of beta chain features in type 1 diabetes. Overall study findings and caveats: TCRB CDR3s from Type 1 diabetes patients were moderately but significantly shorter in all four CD4+ subsets.

Of the isolated RNA, all was reverse transcribed, and so the sequenced material was expressed TCRB transcripts. Repertoires were generated with immunoSEQ multiplex PCR, while TCRdb's copy carries only in-frame clones and drops some. In the table there are approximately 160,000 clones, roughly 8.1% of which are singletons. This clone was counted only a few times. What it binds is unknown. Averaging roughly 100 mL, one heparinised blood draw was given by each donor. This TCR derives from a man aged 18 to 35 in good health. Sample: central memory CD4+ T cells from blood.

CDR3 amino acids: CAMGQGNSPLHF. The DNA for the CDR3 is TGTGCCATGGGACAGGGTAATTCACCCCTCCACTTT. This chain links TRBV5-4 with TRBJ1-6; 9 positions match TRBD1. The CDR3 has 12 amino acids. CDR1 and CDR2 from the germline V gene are SGHNT and YYREEE (reference sequence). V was clipped by 9 bases and J by 6 bases; unmatched bases: 1.